This T cell receptor beta chain stems from a study of cytomegalovirus exposure and HLA in healthy donors. Whole-study context: Some 80 million unique TCRs from HLA-typed donors were held in an early data release. Regarding the study as a whole: A later analysis found that most CMV-associated TCR beta chains appeared HLA-restricted.

On this clone itself: The antigen is not known.

PCR employed 60 Vbeta and 13 Jbeta primers. Repertoires were generated with immunoSEQ multiplex PCR, while TCRdb's copy carries only in-frame clones and drops some. The sample carries around 130,000 clones, roughly four fifths recorded once. The ends lost 5 bases at V and 0 bases at J; junction bases unmatched: 10. Germline V lookup: CDR1 MGHRA, CDR2 YSYEKL. CDR3 size: 18 residues. The sample taken for sequencing was PBMCs. The TCR was taken from a woman in her fifties or sixties in good health and CMV-seropositive. The chain joins TRBV4-1 to TRBJ1-4; 9 bases are a match to TRBD1. The CDR3 bases are TGCGCCAGCAGCGGAGGACAGGGGACCTTTTCAACTAATGAAAAACTGTTTTTT. It encodes CASSGGQGTFSTNEKLFF.